Listed below are T cell receptor beta chains from one sample, sequenced in a study of shared clonotypes between healthy human individuals. Sequenced by immunoSEQ multiplex PCR; TCRdb stores in-frame clones only, minus some. The data show some 200,000 clones, approximately 65% seen once. The sequenced sample was memory CD4+ T cells sorted from blood. Every receptor here comes from a man aged 25-40 years in good health. Each CDR3 is given with its conserved first and last residue. D genes are given only for firm matches. For some rows the clone size is stated as once, few or many, or as a class when expanded; others skip it.

j_call: TRBJ2-1; clone_size: once; d_call: NA; v_call: TRBV20-1; cdr3_aa: CSARDQGRQFF; cdr3_nt: TGCAGTGCTAGAGATCAGGGGAGACAGTTCTTC
j_call: TRBJ2-5; clone_size: many; d_call: NA; v_call: TRBV5-1; cdr3_aa: CASSQTRGETQYF; cdr3_nt: TGCGCCAGCAGCCAGACCCGCGGGGAGACCCAGTACTTC
j_call: TRBJ1-3; clone_size: few; d_call: NA; v_call: TRBV9; cdr3_aa: CASSGDSSGNTIYF; cdr3_nt: TGTGCCAGCAGCGGCGACAGCTCTGGAAACACCATATATTTT
j_call: TRBJ2-1; clone_size: NA; d_call: TRBD2; v_call: TRBV12-5; cdr3_aa: CASGLVLSGTSGRIANEQFF; cdr3_nt: TGTGCTAGTGGTTTGGTACTGTCCGGGACTAGCGGGAGAATCGCCAATGAGCAGTTCTTC
j_call: TRBJ1-4; clone_size: many; d_call: NA; v_call: TRBV11-2; cdr3_aa: CASSLRAGYEKLFF; cdr3_nt: TGTGCCAGCAGCTTAAGGGCAGGGTATGAAAAACTGTTTTTT
j_call: TRBJ2-7; clone_size: NA; d_call: TRBD2; v_call: TRBV11-2; cdr3_aa: CASSLSSGSHHEQYF; cdr3_nt: TGTGCCAGCAGCCTTTCTAGCGGGAGCCACCACGAGCAGTACTTC
j_call: TRBJ2-7; clone_size: NA; d_call: TRBD2; v_call: TRBV28; cdr3_aa: CASSPGTSGRYEQYF; cdr3_nt: TGTGCCAGCAGCCCCGGGACTAGCGGGAGGTACGAGCAGTACTTC
j_call: TRBJ2-3; clone_size: NA; d_call: NA; v_call: TRBV30; cdr3_aa: CAWRDLSGDTQYF; cdr3_nt: TGTGCCTGGCGAGACCTATCAGGAGATACGCAGTATTTT
j_call: TRBJ1-2; clone_size: once; d_call: TRBD1; v_call: TRBV5-5; cdr3_aa: CASSPRGNYGYTF; cdr3_nt: TGTGCCAGCAGCCCCAGGGGGAACTATGGCTACACCTTC
j_call: TRBJ1-5; clone_size: NA; d_call: NA; v_call: TRBV7-8; cdr3_aa: CASTIAESTAQHF; cdr3_nt: TGTGCCAGCACAATAGCAGAGAGTACGGCCCAGCATTTT
j_call: TRBJ2-2; clone_size: NA; d_call: NA; v_call: TRBV4-3; cdr3_aa: CASSQAQRLNTGELFF; cdr3_nt: TGCGCCAGCAGCCAAGCACAGCGGCTCAACACCGGGGAGCTGTTTTTT
j_call: TRBJ1-1; clone_size: NA; d_call: TRBD1; v_call: TRBV6-1; cdr3_aa: CASSERQGLNTEAFF; cdr3_nt: TGTGCCAGCAGTGAAAGACAGGGGTTGAACACTGAAGCTTTCTTT
j_call: TRBJ2-1; clone_size: NA; d_call: TRBD2; v_call: TRBV28; cdr3_aa: CASGREGHNEQFF; cdr3_nt: TGTGCCAGCGGACGGGAGGGCCACAATGAGCAGTTCTTC
j_call: TRBJ2-3; clone_size: few; d_call: NA; v_call: TRBV6-5; cdr3_aa: CATSGSRFGDTQYF; cdr3_nt: TGTGCCACCTCCGGCTCGCGGTTCGGGGATACGCAGTATTTT
j_call: TRBJ2-7; clone_size: NA; d_call: NA; v_call: TRBV15; cdr3_aa: CATSRDLDYEQYF; cdr3_nt: TGTGCCACCAGCAGAGATCTCGATTACGAGCAGTACTTC
j_call: TRBJ2-1; clone_size: NA; d_call: TRBD2; v_call: TRBV6-5; cdr3_aa: CASSTLSGTQFF; cdr3_nt: TGTGCCAGCAGTACCCTTAGCGGGACTCAGTTCTTC
j_call: TRBJ1-2; clone_size: NA; d_call: NA; v_call: TRBV20-1; cdr3_aa: CSARVRGIYTF; cdr3_nt: TGCAGTGCTAGAGTGAGGGGTATCTACACCTTC
j_call: TRBJ1-4; clone_size: once; d_call: NA; v_call: TRBV28; cdr3_aa: CASSGGDREKLFF; cdr3_nt: TGTGCCAGCAGTGGCGGCGACCGCGAAAAACTGTTTTTT
j_call: TRBJ2-5; clone_size: NA; d_call: TRBD1; v_call: TRBV10-1; cdr3_aa: CASSESGQGLETQYF; cdr3_nt: TGCGCCAGCAGTGAGTCTGGACAGGGATTGGAGACCCAGTACTTC
j_call: TRBJ1-1; clone_size: many; d_call: NA; v_call: TRBV2; cdr3_aa: CASRLPVLEAFF; cdr3_nt: TGTGCCAGCCGTTTACCAGTTCTTGAAGCTTTCTTT
j_call: TRBJ2-7; clone_size: few; d_call: NA; v_call: TRBV5-6; cdr3_aa: CASSRTPGLGSYEQYF; cdr3_nt: TGTGCCAGCAGCCGCACCCCGGGCTTGGGATCCTACGAGCAGTACTTC
j_call: TRBJ2-1; clone_size: NA; d_call: NA; v_call: TRBV7-2; cdr3_aa: CASLPLGPGSYNEQFF; cdr3_nt: TGTGCCAGCTTACCCTTAGGACCGGGGTCCTACAATGAGCAGTTCTTC
j_call: TRBJ2-7; clone_size: NA; d_call: TRBD1; v_call: TRBV27; cdr3_aa: CASSRSTGGAEQYF; cdr3_nt: TGTGCCAGCAGTCGGTCGACAGGGGGTGCCGAGCAGTACTTC
j_call: TRBJ1-4; clone_size: once; d_call: NA; v_call: TRBV30; cdr3_aa: CAWARIGTNEKLFF; cdr3_nt: TGTGCCTGGGCTCGCATCGGTACTAATGAAAAACTGTTTTTT
j_call: TRBJ2-7; clone_size: NA; d_call: NA; v_call: TRBV6-1; cdr3_aa: CASSVRAGSYEQYF; cdr3_nt: TGTGCCAGCAGCGTGCGCGCAGGGTCCTACGAGCAGTACTTC
j_call: TRBJ2-2; clone_size: NA; d_call: TRBD1; v_call: TRBV27; cdr3_aa: CASSPVQGAPGELFF; cdr3_nt: TGTGCCAGCAGTCCAGTACAGGGGGCCCCCGGGGAGCTGTTTTTT
j_call: TRBJ1-5; clone_size: many; d_call: TRBD1; v_call: TRBV19; cdr3_aa: CASSIGGQGGQPQHF; cdr3_nt: TGTGCCAGTAGTATCGGGGGACAGGGGGGACAGCCCCAGCATTTT
j_call: TRBJ1-1; clone_size: NA; d_call: NA; v_call: TRBV9; cdr3_aa: CASSEGNTEAFF; cdr3_nt: TGTGCCAGCAGCGAAGGGAACACTGAAGCTTTCTTT
j_call: TRBJ2-7; clone_size: NA; d_call: NA; v_call: TRBV11-2; cdr3_aa: CASSPTPGRLTYEQYF; cdr3_nt: TGTGCCAGCAGCCCAACCCCGGGCAGGTTAACCTACGAGCAGTACTTC
j_call: TRBJ2-2; clone_size: NA; d_call: NA; v_call: TRBV23-1; cdr3_aa: CASRLGTTNTGELFF; cdr3_nt: TGCGCCAGTCGATTGGGCACGACCAACACCGGGGAGCTGTTTTTT
j_call: TRBJ1-1; clone_size: NA; d_call: NA; v_call: TRBV10-3; cdr3_aa: CAISVRLENTEAFF; cdr3_nt: TGTGCCATCAGTGTTCGGCTGGAGAACACTGAAGCTTTCTTT
j_call: TRBJ2-7; clone_size: NA; d_call: TRBD1; v_call: TRBV27; cdr3_aa: CASRRTGVSFEQYF; cdr3_nt: TGTGCCAGCAGGAGGACAGGGGTCTCGTTCGAGCAGTACTTC
j_call: TRBJ2-5; clone_size: NA; d_call: TRBD2; v_call: TRBV5-1; cdr3_aa: CASSPEGLAGRETQYF; cdr3_nt: TGCGCCAGCAGCCCGGAAGGACTAGCGGGAAGAGAGACCCAGTACTTC
j_call: TRBJ2-5; clone_size: NA; d_call: NA; v_call: TRBV15; cdr3_aa: CATSRPSGYQETQYF; cdr3_nt: TGTGCCACCAGCAGACCTTCGGGATACCAAGAGACCCAGTACTTC
j_call: TRBJ2-5; clone_size: NA; d_call: NA; v_call: TRBV2; cdr3_aa: CASSEAEYSEETQYF; cdr3_nt: TGTGCCAGCAGTGAAGCTGAATACAGTGAAGAGACCCAGTACTTC
j_call: TRBJ2-7; clone_size: NA; d_call: NA; v_call: TRBV6-5; cdr3_aa: CASSYSRELYEQYF; cdr3_nt: TGTGCCAGCAGTTACTCGCGGGAACTCTACGAGCAGTACTTC
j_call: TRBJ2-7; clone_size: NA; d_call: NA; v_call: TRBV2; cdr3_aa: CASSALGQYEQYF; cdr3_nt: TGTGCCAGCAGTGCCCTAGGACAGTACGAGCAGTACTTC
j_call: TRBJ2-3; clone_size: NA; d_call: TRBD2; v_call: TRBV6-5; cdr3_aa: CASSSLAGRSTDTQYF; cdr3_nt: TGTGCCAGCAGTTCACTAGCGGGACGGAGCACAGATACGCAGTATTTT
j_call: TRBJ2-1; clone_size: NA; d_call: TRBD2; v_call: TRBV28; cdr3_aa: CASSLIVNRLAGGNEQFF; cdr3_nt: TGTGCCAGCAGTTTAATCGTAAACCGACTAGCGGGAGGCAATGAGCAGTTCTTC
j_call: TRBJ2-3; clone_size: NA; d_call: NA; v_call: TRBV7-3; cdr3_aa: CASSLTVRDTQYF; cdr3_nt: TGTGCCAGCAGCTTAACTGTCCGAGATACGCAGTATTTT
j_call: TRBJ1-3; clone_size: NA; d_call: NA; v_call: TRBV2; cdr3_aa: CASRPSISSGNTIYF; cdr3_nt: TGTGCCAGCAGGCCCTCCATAAGTTCTGGAAACACCATATATTTT
j_call: TRBJ2-2; clone_size: NA; d_call: TRBD1; v_call: TRBV10-3; cdr3_aa: CAITHGQAAGELFF; cdr3_nt: TGTGCCATCACCCACGGACAGGCAGCCGGGGAGCTGTTTTTT
j_call: TRBJ2-7; clone_size: NA; d_call: NA; v_call: TRBV10-1; cdr3_aa: CASSDGRYEQYF; cdr3_nt: TGCGCCAGCAGTGATGGACGGTACGAGCAGTACTTC
j_call: TRBJ2-7; clone_size: NA; d_call: NA; v_call: TRBV7-8; cdr3_aa: CASSLGDWSSYEQYF; cdr3_nt: TGTGCCAGCAGCTTAGGGGACTGGAGCTCCTACGAGCAGTACTTC
j_call: TRBJ2-2; clone_size: NA; d_call: NA; v_call: TRBV6-1; cdr3_aa: CASSEATSPGELFF; cdr3_nt: TGTGCCAGCAGTGAGGCAACTAGTCCCGGGGAGCTGTTTTTT
j_call: TRBJ1-1; clone_size: NA; d_call: NA; v_call: TRBV9; cdr3_aa: CASSAGGLANTEAFF; cdr3_nt: TGTGCCAGCAGCGCGGGGGGTCTGGCGAACACTGAAGCTTTCTTT